Listed here is a single TCR beta chain. What it binds is not known. Baseline, cycle 4 day 1, and cycle 7 day 1 were the blood sampling points. This entry belongs to a study of OX40 agonist ivuxolimab in advanced cancers. Study summary: Ivuxolimab is an agonistic anti-OX40 (CD134) antibody, and patients were treated with it.

Findings and limits, study-wide: It was not determined which antigens were specifically recognized by the peripheral T cells that had undergone clonal expansion.

The CDR3 has 20 residues. V shed 0 bases, J shed 0 bases, and the junction held 14 bases outside the gene matches. The germline V gene encodes CDR1 LNHDA and CDR2 SQIVND (reference sequence). Sequencing was performed with immunoSEQ multiplex PCR; in TCRdb, only in-frame clones are kept and a portion is missing. The sample has about 40,000 clones; 80% to 90% are singletons. The TCR comes from an adult with an advanced solid tumor such as melanoma, head and neck, liver or kidney cancer. The sample consisted of CD4+ or CD8+ T cells sorted from blood, taken in a trial of the OX40 agonist ivuxolimab. This chain connects TRBV19 to TRBJ2-4, with 7 bases aligning to TRBD2. DNA for the CDR3: TGTGCCAGTAGTATAGACCCCTCCGCGGGGGTGTCATTAGCCAAAAACATTCAGTACTTC. Encoded protein: CASSIDPSAGVSLAKNIQYF.